One sample yielded the 12 T cell receptor beta chains listed below, sequenced in a study of cytomegalovirus exposure and HLA in healthy donors. With 60 Vbeta and 13 Jbeta primers, the PCR was carried out. Sequencing was performed with immunoSEQ multiplex PCR; in TCRdb, only in-frame clones are kept and a portion is missing. The table records over 100,000 clones, roughly 65% of them present only once. Specimen: PBMCs. The receptors shown here come from a middle-aged man in good health and CMV-seropositive.

This clone was observed a single time. V and J are TRBV6-1 and TRBJ1-2; D perhaps matches TRBD1 (6 bases). The CDR3 contains 15 residues. CDR1 MNHNS and CDR2 SASEGT come from the germline V gene. V shed 2 bases and J shed 5 bases, with 15 bases lying between them. The CDR3 sequence: CASSEQSGGPYGYTF. The CDR3 coding sequence is TGTGCCAGCAGTGAACAGTCGGGGGGCCCATATGGCTACACCTTC.

The rearrangement uses TRBV6-6 and TRBJ1-2; 12 bases agree with TRBD1. The CDR3 has 14 residues. Trimming removed 10 bases from V and 8 bases from J; junction bases left unmatched: 11. The germline CDR1 and CDR2 sequences are MNHNY and SVGAGI (reference sequence). The CDR3 region has the DNA TGTGCCACTTTACCGGGACAGGGGGCGGAAGGCTACACCTTC. It is translated as CATLPGQGAEGYTF.

This chain connects TRBV27 to TRBJ2-1; 11 nucleotides line up with TRBD2. With V trimmed by 2 bases and J by 6 bases, 6 bases remained unmatched. This CDR3 spans 16 amino acids. The V gene's germline CDR1 is MNHEY and CDR2 SMNVEV (reference sequence). CDR3 nucleotide sequence: TGTGCCAGCAGTTTAAAGGGACTAGCGGAGGTCAATGAGCAGTTCTTC. The encoded protein is CASSLKGLAEVNEQFF.

This clone has only a few counts. The rearrangement links TRBV9 to TRBJ2-5, with TRBD2 identical over 16 bases. CDR3 length: 16 residues. CDR1 and CDR2 from the germline V gene are SGDLS and YYNGEE. J lost 7 bases, V lost 2 bases, and 5 bases had no gene match. Here the CDR3 DNA reads TGTGCCAGCAGCGTGGGGACTAGCGGGGGGGCAGGGACCCAGTACTTC. Residues: CASSVGTSGGAGTQYF.

The chain recombines TRBV9 with TRBJ2-3, with 10 bases fitting TRBD1. With 3 bases clipped from V and 2 bases from J, the junction kept 3 bases outside the gene matches. Germline CDR1 SGDLS, CDR2 YYNGEE. This CDR3 contains 15 residues. For the CDR3, the DNA is TGTGCCAGCAGCGAGGGACAGGGGTACACAGATACGCAGTATTTT. It translates to CASSEGQGYTDTQYF.

The rearrangement uses TRBV12-1 and TRBJ2-2; TRBD2 was called by the table and not checked on the DNA. TRBV12-1 is described as a pseudogene. The CDR3 extends over 17 amino acids. DNA for the CDR3: TGTGCCAGCAGCCTAAAAAAGGGGACTGCTCACACCGGGGAGCTGTTTTTT. The encoded protein is CASSLKKGTAHTGELFF.

This rearrangement joins TRBV9 to TRBJ2-3, with 8 bases lining up with TRBD2. The V gene end was trimmed by 7 bases and the J gene end by 10 bases; junction bases not matched to a gene: 11. This CDR3 is built from 13 residues. Looked up from germline, CDR1 is SGDLS and CDR2 is YYNGEE. For the CDR3, the DNA is TGTGCCAGCGGTGCGCGGGGGGTGCATGCGCAGTATTTT. Its protein is CASGARGVHAQYF.

This clone showed up just once. The chain has TRBV7-8 and TRBJ2-5, with 7 positions matching TRBD2. Germline CDR1 SGHVS, CDR2 FQNEAQ. The CDR3 spans 14 residues. Germline trimming cut 6 bases from V and 5 bases from J; bases unmatched to any gene: 9. The CDR3 sequence: CASRLNWGGETQYF. The CDR3 coding sequence is TGTGCCAGCAGACTCAACTGGGGAGGGGAGACCCAGTACTTC.

In its sample, this clone was seen once. This sequence joins TRBV2 and TRBJ2-7; weak D call: TRBD1 (5 bases). CDR1 is SNHLY and CDR2 is FYNNEI in the germline V gene. V was shortened by 4 bases and J by 1 base, with 8 bases between the two germline ends. The CDR3 is 13 amino acids. The CDR3 DNA sequence: TGTGCCAGCAGTGTCGCAGGGTCCTACGAGCAGTACTTC. This encodes CASSVAGSYEQYF.

The chain links TRBV25-1 to TRBJ1-3; D is ambiguous. V lost 4 bases and J lost 0, with 10 bases in between. Germline V gene sequence: CDR1 MGHDK, CDR2 SYGVNS. CDR3 length: 15 amino acids. Here the CDR3 reads CASSGNLYSGNTIYF. The CDR3 region has the DNA TGTGCCAGCAGTGGCAACCTCTACTCTGGAAACACCATATATTTT. The full variable domain, rest sourced from reference TRBV25-1 and TRBJ1-3, is EADIYQTPRYLVIGTGKKITLECSQTMGHDKMYWYQQDPGMELHLIHYSYGVNSTEKGDLSSESTVSRIRTEHFPLTLESARPSHTSQYLCASSGNLYSGNTIYFGEGSWLTVV.

Concerning this clone itself: Other nucleotide sequences from this sample produce the same CDR3. The chain is built from TRBV6-5 and TRBJ2-7; D ambiguous. The CDR3 sequence is 14 residues long. Germline CDR1 is MNHEY and CDR2 is SVGAGI. V was clipped by 2 bases and J by 1 base, with 9 bases between them. The CDR3 DNA is TGTGCCAGCAGTTACGCCGGGTCTTCCTACGAGCAGTACTTC. It specifies CASSYAGSSYEQYF.

This chain links TRBV5-6 with TRBJ1-2; D is possibly TRBD1 (6 bases). V lost 4 bases, J lost 4 bases, and 14 bases lay in between. The CDR3 covers 14 residues. CDR1 is SGHDT and CDR2 is YYEEEE in the germline V gene. Written as DNA, the CDR3 is TGTGCCAGCAGCCTTTACGACAGGTTCTATGGCTACACCTTC. Protein: CASSLYDRFYGYTF.